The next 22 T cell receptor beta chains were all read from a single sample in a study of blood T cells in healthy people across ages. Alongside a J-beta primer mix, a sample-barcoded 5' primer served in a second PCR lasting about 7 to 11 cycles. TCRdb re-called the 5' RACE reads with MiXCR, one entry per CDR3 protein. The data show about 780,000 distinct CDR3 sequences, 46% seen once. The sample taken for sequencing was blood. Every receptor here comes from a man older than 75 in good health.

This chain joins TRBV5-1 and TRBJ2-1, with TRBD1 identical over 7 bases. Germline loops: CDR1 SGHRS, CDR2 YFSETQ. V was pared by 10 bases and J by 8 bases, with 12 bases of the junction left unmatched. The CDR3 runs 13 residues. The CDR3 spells CAYYGTVLHEQFF. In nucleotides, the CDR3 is TGCGCCTACTACGGGACAGTTTTGCATGAGCAGTTCTTC.

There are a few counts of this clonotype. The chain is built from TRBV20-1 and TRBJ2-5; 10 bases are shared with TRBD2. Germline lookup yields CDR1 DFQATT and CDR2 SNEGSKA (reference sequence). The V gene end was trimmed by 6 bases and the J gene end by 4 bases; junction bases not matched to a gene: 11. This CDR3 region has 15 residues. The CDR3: CSASSAGGPGETQYF. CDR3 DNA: TGCAGTGCCTCTTCAGCGGGAGGGCCGGGAGAGACCCAGTACTTC.

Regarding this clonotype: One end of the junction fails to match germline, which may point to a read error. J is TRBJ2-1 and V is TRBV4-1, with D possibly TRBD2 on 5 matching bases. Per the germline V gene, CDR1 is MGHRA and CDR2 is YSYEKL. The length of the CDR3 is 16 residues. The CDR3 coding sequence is TGCACCAGCAGCCAAGAGGGAAGAAACACCTACAATGAGCAGTTCTTC. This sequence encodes CTSSQEGRNTYNEQFF.

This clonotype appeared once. The CDR3 reads CASSLLGRLAAINKTDTQYF. The DNA for the CDR3 is TGTGCCAGCAGCTTGCTGGGTCGCTTAGCGGCCATAAATAAGACAGATACGCAGTATTTT. V and J are TRBV5-4 and TRBJ2-3; weak D call: TRBD2 (6 bases). V shed 1 base and J shed 3 bases, with 27 bases lying between them. The CDR3 has 20 amino acids. Germline loops: CDR1 SGHNT, CDR2 YYREEE (reference sequence).

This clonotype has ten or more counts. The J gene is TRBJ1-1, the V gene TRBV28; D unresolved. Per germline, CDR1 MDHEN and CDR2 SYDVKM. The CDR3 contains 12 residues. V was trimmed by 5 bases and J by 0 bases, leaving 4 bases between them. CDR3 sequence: CASSTVNTEAFF. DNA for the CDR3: TGTGCCAGCAGTACAGTGAACACTGAAGCTTTCTTT.

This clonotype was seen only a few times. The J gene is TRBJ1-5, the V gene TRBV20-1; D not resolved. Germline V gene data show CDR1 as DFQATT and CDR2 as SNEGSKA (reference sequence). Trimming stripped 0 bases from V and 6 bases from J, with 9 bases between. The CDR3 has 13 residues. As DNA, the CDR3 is TGCAGTGCTAGAGAAAGGTCAGCTCAGCCCCAGCATTTT. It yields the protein CSARERSAQPQHF.

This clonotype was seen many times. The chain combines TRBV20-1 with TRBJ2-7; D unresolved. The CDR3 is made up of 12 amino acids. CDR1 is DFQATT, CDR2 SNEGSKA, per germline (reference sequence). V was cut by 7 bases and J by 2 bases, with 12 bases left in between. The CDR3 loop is CSGMPFTYEQYF. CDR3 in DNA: TGCAGTGGTATGCCATTTACCTACGAGCAGTACTTC.

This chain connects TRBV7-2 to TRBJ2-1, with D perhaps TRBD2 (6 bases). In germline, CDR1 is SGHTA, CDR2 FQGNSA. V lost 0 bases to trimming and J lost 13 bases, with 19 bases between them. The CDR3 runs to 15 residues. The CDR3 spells CASSLAALPRETQFF. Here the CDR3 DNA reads TGTGCCAGCAGCTTAGCGGCCTTGCCCCGGGAGACCCAGTTCTTC.

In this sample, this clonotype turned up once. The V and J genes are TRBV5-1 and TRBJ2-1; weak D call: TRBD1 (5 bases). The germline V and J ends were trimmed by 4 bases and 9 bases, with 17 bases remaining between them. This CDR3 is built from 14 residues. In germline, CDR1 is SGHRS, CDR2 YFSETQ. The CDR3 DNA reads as TGCGCCAGCAGCACACAAACGTGGGGCATTGAGCAGTTCTTC. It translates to CASSTQTWGIEQFF.

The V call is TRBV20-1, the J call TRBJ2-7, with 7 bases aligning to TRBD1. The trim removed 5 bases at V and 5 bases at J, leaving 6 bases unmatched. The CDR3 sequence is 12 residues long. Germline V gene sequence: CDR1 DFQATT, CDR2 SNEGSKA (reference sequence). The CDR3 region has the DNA TGCAGTGCTTCGACAGGGTTCCACGAGCAGTACTTC. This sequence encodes CSASTGFHEQYF.

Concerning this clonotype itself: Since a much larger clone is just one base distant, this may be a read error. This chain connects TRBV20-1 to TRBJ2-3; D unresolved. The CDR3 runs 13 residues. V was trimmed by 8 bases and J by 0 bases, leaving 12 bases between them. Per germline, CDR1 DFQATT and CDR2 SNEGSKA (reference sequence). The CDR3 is CSTNSDSTDTQYF. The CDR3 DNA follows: TGCAGTACAAACTCGGACAGCACAGATACGCAGTATTTT.

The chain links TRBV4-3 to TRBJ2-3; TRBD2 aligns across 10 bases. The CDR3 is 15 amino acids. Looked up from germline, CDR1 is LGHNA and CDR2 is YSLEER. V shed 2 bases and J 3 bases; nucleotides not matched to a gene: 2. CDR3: CASSQTSGETDTQYF. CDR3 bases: TGCGCCAGCAGCCAAACTAGCGGGGAAACAGATACGCAGTATTTT.

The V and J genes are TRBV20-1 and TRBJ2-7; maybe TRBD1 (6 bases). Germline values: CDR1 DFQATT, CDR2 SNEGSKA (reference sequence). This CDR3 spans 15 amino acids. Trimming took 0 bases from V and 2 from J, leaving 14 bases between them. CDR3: CSARDGGRSAYEQYF. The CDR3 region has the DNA TGCAGTGCTAGAGATGGGGGCCGAAGTGCCTACGAGCAGTACTTC.

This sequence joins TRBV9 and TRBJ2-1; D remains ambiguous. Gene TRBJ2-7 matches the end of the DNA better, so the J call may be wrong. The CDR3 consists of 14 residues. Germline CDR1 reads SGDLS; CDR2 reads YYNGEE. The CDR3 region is CASSQRSSYNEQYF. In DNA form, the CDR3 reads TGTGCCAGCAGCCAGCGTAGCTCCTACAATGAGCAGTACTTC.

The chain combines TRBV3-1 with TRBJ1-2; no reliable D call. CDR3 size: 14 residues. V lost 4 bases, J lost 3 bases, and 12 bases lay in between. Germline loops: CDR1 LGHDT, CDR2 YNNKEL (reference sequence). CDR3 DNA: TGTGCCAGCAGCCCCATTGAAGGGTACTATGGCTACACCTTC. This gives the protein CASSPIEGYYGYTF.

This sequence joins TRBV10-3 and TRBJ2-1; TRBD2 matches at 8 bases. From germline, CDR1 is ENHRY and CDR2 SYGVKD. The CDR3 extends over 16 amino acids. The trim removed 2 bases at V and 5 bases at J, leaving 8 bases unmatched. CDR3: CAISEGLAGLNNEQFF. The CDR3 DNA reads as TGTGCCATCAGTGAGGGCCTAGCGGGCCTCAACAATGAGCAGTTCTTC.

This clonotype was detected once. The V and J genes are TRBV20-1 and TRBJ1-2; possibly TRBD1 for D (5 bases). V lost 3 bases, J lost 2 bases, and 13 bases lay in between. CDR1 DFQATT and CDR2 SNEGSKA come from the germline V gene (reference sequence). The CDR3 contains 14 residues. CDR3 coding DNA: TGCAGTGCTAGTACAGGAACTATCAACTATGGCTACACCTTC. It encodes CSASTGTINYGYTF.

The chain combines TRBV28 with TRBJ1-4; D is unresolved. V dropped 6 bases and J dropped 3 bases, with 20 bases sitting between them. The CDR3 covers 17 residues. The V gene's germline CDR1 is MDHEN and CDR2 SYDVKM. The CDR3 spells CASRTNLLMESNEKLFF. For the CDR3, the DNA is TGTGCCAGCAGGACGAATCTTCTAATGGAGTCTAATGAAAAACTGTTTTTT.

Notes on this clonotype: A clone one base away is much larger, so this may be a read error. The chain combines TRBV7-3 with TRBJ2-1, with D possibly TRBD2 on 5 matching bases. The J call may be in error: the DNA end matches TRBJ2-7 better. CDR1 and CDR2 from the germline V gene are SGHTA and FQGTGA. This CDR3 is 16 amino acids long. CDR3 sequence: CASRDIAGGGYNEQYF. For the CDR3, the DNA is TGTGCCAGCAGGGATATTGCAGGAGGCGGTTACAATGAGCAGTACTTC.

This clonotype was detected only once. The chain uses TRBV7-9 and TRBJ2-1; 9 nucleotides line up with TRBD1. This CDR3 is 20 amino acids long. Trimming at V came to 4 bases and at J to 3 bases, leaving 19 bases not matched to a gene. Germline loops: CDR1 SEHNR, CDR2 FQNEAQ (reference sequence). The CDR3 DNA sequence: TGTGCCAGCAGCTCCTCACCCGGGACAGGGCGTTTTGTGGTCTACAATGAGCAGTTCTTC. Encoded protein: CASSSSPGTGRFVVYNEQFF.

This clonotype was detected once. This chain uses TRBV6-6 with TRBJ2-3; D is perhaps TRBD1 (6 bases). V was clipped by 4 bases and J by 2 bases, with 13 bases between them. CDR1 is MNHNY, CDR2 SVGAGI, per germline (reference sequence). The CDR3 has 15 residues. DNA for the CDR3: TGTGCCAGCAGTTCCTACAGGGAGTACACAGATACGCAGTATTTT. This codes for CASSSYREYTDTQYF.

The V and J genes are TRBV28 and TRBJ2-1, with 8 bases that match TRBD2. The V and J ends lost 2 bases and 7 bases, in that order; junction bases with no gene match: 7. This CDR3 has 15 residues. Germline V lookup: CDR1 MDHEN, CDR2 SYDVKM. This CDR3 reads CASSLPPASGNEQFF. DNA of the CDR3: TGTGCCAGCAGTTTACCCCCGGCTAGCGGGAATGAGCAGTTCTTC.